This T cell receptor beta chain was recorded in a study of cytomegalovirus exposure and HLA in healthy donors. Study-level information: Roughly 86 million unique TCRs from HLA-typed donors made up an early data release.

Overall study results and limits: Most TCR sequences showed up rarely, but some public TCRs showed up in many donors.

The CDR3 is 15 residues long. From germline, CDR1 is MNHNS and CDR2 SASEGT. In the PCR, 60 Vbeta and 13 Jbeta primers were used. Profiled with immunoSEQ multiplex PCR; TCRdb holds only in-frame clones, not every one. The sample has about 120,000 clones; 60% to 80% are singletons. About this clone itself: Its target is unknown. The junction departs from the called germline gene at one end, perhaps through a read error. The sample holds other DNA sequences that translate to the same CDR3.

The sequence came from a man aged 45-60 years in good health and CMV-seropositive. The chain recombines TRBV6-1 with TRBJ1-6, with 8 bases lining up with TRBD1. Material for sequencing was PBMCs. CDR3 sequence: CASSGLDRVNSPLHF. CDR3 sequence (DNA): TGTGCCAGCAGTGGGCTGGACAGGGTTAATTCCCCCCTCCACTTT.